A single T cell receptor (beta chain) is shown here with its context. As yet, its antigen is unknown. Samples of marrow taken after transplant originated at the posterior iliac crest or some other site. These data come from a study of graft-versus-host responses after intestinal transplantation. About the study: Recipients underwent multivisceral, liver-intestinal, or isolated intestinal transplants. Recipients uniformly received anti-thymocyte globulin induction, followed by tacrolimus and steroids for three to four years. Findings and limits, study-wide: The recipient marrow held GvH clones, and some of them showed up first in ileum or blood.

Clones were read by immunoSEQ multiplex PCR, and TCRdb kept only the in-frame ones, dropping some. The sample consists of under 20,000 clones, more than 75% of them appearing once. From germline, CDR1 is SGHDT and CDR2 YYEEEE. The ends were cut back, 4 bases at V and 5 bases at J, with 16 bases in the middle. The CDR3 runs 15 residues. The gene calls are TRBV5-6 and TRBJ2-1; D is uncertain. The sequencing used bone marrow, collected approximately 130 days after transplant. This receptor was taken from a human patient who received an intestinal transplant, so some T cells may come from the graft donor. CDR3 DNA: TGTGCCAGCAGCCCGGTCCGAGGTTTGGACAATGAGCAGTTCTTC. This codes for CASSPVRGLDNEQFF.